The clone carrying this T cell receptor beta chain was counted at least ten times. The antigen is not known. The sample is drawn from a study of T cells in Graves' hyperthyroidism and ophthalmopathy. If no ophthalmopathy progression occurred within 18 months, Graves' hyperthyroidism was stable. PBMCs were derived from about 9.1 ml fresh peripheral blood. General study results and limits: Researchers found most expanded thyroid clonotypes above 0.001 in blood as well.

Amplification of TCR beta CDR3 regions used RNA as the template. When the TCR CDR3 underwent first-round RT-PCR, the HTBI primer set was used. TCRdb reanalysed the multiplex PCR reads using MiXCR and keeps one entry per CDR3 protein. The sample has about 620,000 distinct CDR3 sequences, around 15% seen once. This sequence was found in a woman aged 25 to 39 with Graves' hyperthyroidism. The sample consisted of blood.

The CDR3 region is CASSLAGGGVGETQYF. The CDR3 DNA follows: TGTGCCAGCAGCTTGGCAGGGGGCGGCGTCGGGGAGACCCAGTACTTC. The chain has TRBV5-5 and TRBJ2-5; 8 nucleotides line up with TRBD1. V shed 0 bases, J shed 5 bases, and the junction held 9 bases outside the gene matches. The germline V gene has CDR1 SGHKS and CDR2 YYEKEE (reference sequence). The CDR3 runs to 16 residues.